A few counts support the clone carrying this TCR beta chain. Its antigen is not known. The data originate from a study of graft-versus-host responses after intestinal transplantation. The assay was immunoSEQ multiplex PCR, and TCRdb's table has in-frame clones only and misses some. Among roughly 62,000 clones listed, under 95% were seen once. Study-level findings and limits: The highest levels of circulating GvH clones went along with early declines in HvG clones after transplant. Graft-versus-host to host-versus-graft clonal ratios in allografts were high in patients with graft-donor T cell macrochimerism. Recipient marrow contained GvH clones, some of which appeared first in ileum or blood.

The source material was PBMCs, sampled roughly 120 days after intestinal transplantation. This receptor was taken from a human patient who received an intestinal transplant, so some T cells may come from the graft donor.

This chain's CDR3 is CAISRGSPGNTIYF. The CDR3 nucleotides are TGTGCCATCAGCAGGGGTTCACCTGGAAACACCATATATTTT. The chain links TRBV10-3 to TRBJ1-3; possible D gene TRBD1, 6 bases. The CDR3 has 14 residues. Trimming cost V 6 bases and J 2 bases, with 11 bases left between them. Germline assignment: CDR1 ENHRY and CDR2 SYGVKD.